Described below is a single T cell receptor beta chain sequence and its context. Its binding antigen is unknown. Base qualities are not recorded, but no much larger clone differs from it by a single base. V loses 0 bases, J loses 4 bases, and the germline ends lie 12 bases apart. CDR1 and CDR2 are drawn from the germline V gene: LGHNA, YSLEER. The CDR3 runs 15 residues from the cysteine to the phenylalanine. Only CDR3 DNA remains: 45 bases, in frame from the first base. This sample was included in a study of blood T cell repertoires in COVID-19 (dated by TCRdb to 2018 to 2021). For the study in its entirety: Samples from collaborators originated in the United States, Italy and Spain and spanned both the acute and convalescent phases of COVID-19. The material from the prospective study consisted of cDNA or gDNA derived from T cells, B-cell-depleted T cells, or PBMCs. Subjects who had been exposed to COVID-19, were actively infected with it, or had recovered from it provided the deeply sampled blood TCRbeta repertoires that made up the dataset. The repertoires were made available in a free public database intended to serve as a resource for research on the immune response to SARS-CoV-2. The samples were drawn from the first 160 participants of the ongoing ImmuneRACE study and from 1,254 subjects provided by 6 global collaborators. Sample metadata almost always included a de-identified subject ID, COVID-19 status, age in years and sex. Where HLA class I and class II types were available, the types were taken from metadata supplied by the sample provider, not from assay-based typing. The investigation overall reported the following: The amount of clinical and demographic metadata varied by source and participant and was provided uncurated.

The collaborating institutions used their own protocols to collect whole blood in K2EDTA tubes. For TCRbeta analysis, collaborator samples were shipped as frozen whole blood, as isolated PBMCs, or as DNA extracted from either sample type. TCRbeta CDR3 regions were amplified from genomic DNA by means of the immunoSEQ Assay, a bias-controlled multiplex PCR. As for how the authors treated the data: The number of nucleated cells in each sample was estimated by amplification of reference gene primers within the assay. Sequence reads were collapsed and filtered to measure the absolute abundance of every unique TCRbeta CDR3 rearrangement. Productive Simpson clonality was computed per sample as the square root of Simpson's diversity index over productive rearrangements. This is the immuneACCESS table as TCRdb keeps it, with only in-frame sequences that have V and J called. A part of the clones is gone; compared with another copy, unresolved V genes explain less than half, and the rest is unexplained. The V and J calls and clone size were taken over from that table, and D and trimming were inferred from the DNA. The sample contains 300,000 or so clones, 86% of them found a single time. Together, the top ten hold 1.5% to 2% of the sample.

The V and J genes are TRBV4-3 and TRBJ1-1; the D gene is perhaps TRBD1, from 5 matching bases. The clonotype comes from a woman in her 50s with acute or convalescent COVID-19. Material: peripheral blood. The sequenced DNA is TGCGCCAGCAGCCAAGATGCGCAGGGTGCCACTGAAGCTTTCTTT. Translated, this gives CASSQDAQGATEAFF.